One sample yielded the 5 T cell receptor beta chains listed below, sequenced in a study of cytomegalovirus exposure and HLA in healthy donors. Method: immunoSEQ multiplex PCR; TCRdb's copy keeps in-frame clones and lacks some. The sample contains about 140,000 clones, approximately 84% of which appear only once. The specimen was PBMCs. The receptors were sampled from a woman aged 25 to 45 in good health and CMV-seronegative.

This chain joins TRBV7-2 and TRBJ2-7; 15 bases are a match to TRBD2. The junction had 7 bases not matched to a gene; V was cut back by 4 bases and J by 3 bases. The CDR3 contains 17 residues. Germline loops: CDR1 SGHTA, CDR2 FQGNSA. In nucleotides, the CDR3 is TGTGCCAGCAGCTCATCCGGGACTAGCGGGGGGTTCTACGAGCAGTACTTC. As protein: CASSSSGTSGGFYEQYF.

The gene calls are TRBV7-9 and TRBJ2-5; D is possibly TRBD2 (6 bases). V lost 3 bases to trimming and J lost 4 bases, with 12 bases between them. Germline V lookup: CDR1 SEHNR, CDR2 FQNEAQ (reference sequence). This CDR3 region has 14 residues. The CDR3 DNA sequence: TGTGCCAGCAGCTTCTCGACTAGAGGAGAGACCCAGTACTTC. It codes for CASSFSTRGETQYF.

The chain combines TRBV5-4 with TRBJ1-1; TRBD1 aligns across 10 bases. The trim removed 8 bases at V and 1 base at J, leaving 8 bases unmatched. The CDR3 has 15 residues. Germline V CDR1 and CDR2: SGHNT, YYREEE (reference sequence). CDR3 DNA: TGTGCCAGTACCCGGGACAGGGGATGGAACACTGAAGCTTTCTTT. Its translation is CASTRDRGWNTEAFF.

The chain recombines TRBV10-3 with TRBJ2-1; 10 bases align to TRBD2. The ends lost 8 bases at V and 8 bases at J; junction bases unmatched: 9. In germline, CDR1 is ENHRY, CDR2 SYGVKD. The CDR3 is 14 amino acids. This CDR3 reads CAIRPSGGTYEQFF. Written as DNA, the CDR3 is TGTGCCATCCGCCCTAGCGGGGGTACCTATGAGCAGTTCTTC.

This clone was recorded only once. V is TRBV10-3 and J is TRBJ1-5; 8 bases line up with TRBD1. This CDR3 is built from 14 residues. V shed 7 bases and J 4 bases; nucleotides not matched to a gene: 6. CDR1 and CDR2 (germline): ENHRY, SYGVKD. CDR3 in amino acids: CAINHDRGNQPQHF. In DNA, the CDR3 is TGTGCCATCAACCACGACAGGGGTAATCAGCCCCAGCATTTT.